This T cell receptor (beta chain) originates from a study of blood T cell repertoires in COVID-19. At the level of the study: Sources were T cells, B-cell-depleted T cells, or PBMCs; the material itself was cDNA or gDNA.

Per the original methods: Estimation of nucleated cell counts was performed using reference gene primer amplification. Clones were read by immunoSEQ multiplex PCR, and TCRdb kept only the in-frame ones, dropping some. The DNA was the basis for D and trimming; V, J and clone size are from that table. The sample carries hundreds of thousands of clones, over 80% recorded once. V lost 5 bases to trimming and J lost 0 bases; unmatched junction nucleotides: 4. CDR3 length: 16 residues. Germline CDR1 is SGHRS and CDR2 is YFSETQ. Specimen: peripheral blood. This rearrangement joins TRBV5-1 to TRBJ1-6; the match to TRBD1 covers 8 bases. This sequence originates from a woman between 50 and 59 years old with active or convalescent COVID-19. The CDR3 sequence: CASRWDRSSYNSPLHF. The CDR3 DNA is TGCGCCAGCAGGTGGGACAGGAGCTCCTATAATTCACCCCTCCACTTT.